The sequence of this T cell receptor beta chain was determined in a study of T cell repertoires in cytomegalovirus infection. Study information: Epitope selection comprised recently identified HLA-C-restricted CMV epitopes and well-studied HLA-B-restricted CMV epitopes. Public TCR beta signatures marked donors with CMV infection and the matching HLA. Study-wide points: HLA-C-restricted CMV clonotypes gave the most frequent clonotype in two of eight donors.

Using its own MiXCR run on the reads, TCRdb lists one record per CDR3 protein. The table has a few hundred thousand distinct CDR3 sequences, about 35% seen once. As to this clonotype: Its specificity is not known.

Sequencing was performed on cultured PBMCs, taken from culture after CMV antigen stimulation. This clonotype was sampled from a human donor in good health (CMV status not recorded). Some clones in this sample may be carry-over from other donors' samples.

The CDR3 loop is CASSAGTGYQETQYF. For the CDR3, the DNA is TGCGCCAGCAGCGCCGGGACAGGATACCAAGAGACCCAGTACTTC. The genes are TRBV5-1 and TRBJ2-5, with 8 bases that match TRBD1. With V trimmed by 4 bases and J by 0 bases, 5 bases remained unmatched. This CDR3 comprises 15 residues. Per the germline V gene, CDR1 is SGHRS and CDR2 is YFSETQ.